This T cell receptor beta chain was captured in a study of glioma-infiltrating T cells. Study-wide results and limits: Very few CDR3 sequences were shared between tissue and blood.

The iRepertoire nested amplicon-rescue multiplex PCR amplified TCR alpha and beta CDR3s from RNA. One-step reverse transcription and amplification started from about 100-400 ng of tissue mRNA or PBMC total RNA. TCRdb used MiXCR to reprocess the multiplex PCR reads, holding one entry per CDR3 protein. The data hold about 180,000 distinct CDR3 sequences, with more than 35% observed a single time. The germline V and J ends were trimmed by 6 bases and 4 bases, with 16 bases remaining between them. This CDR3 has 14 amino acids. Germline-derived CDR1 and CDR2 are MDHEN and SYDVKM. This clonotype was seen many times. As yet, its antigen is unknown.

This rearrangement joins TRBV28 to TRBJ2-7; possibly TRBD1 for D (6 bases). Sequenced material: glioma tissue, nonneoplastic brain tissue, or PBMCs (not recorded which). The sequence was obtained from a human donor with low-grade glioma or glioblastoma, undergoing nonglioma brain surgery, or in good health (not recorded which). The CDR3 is CASRLTGLGYEQYF. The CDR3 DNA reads TGTGCCAGCAGATTAACAGGGTTGGGTTACGAGCAGTACTTC.